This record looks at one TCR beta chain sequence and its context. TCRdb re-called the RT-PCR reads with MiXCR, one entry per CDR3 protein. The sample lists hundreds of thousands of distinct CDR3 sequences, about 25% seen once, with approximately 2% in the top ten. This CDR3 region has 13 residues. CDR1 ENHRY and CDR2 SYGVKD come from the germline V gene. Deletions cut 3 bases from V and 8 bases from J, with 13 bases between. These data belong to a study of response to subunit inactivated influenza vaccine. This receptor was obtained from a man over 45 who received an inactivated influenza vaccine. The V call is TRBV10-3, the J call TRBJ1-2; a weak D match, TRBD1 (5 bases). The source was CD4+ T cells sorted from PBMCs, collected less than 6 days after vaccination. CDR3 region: CAISDGAMEGYTF. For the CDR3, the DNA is TGTGCCATCAGTGACGGGGCGATGGAAGGCTACACCTTC.